This record covers a single TCR beta chain. The repertoire was sequenced with immunoSEQ multiplex PCR; TCRdb's copy has only in-frame clones and lacks some. Among 45,000 to 60,000 clones listed, around 89% were seen once. V lost 0 bases and J lost 4, with 4 bases in between. The CDR3 has 13 residues. Germline CDR1 reads MNHEY; CDR2 reads SVGAGI. The data are from a study of PD-L1 blockade in urothelial cancer. Study background: Patients commenced intravenous atezolizumab, 1,200 mg every 3 weeks, around 2014. Timepoints chosen for blood analysis were 3 weeks (second dose) and 6 weeks after treatment start. Blood-derived samples held a median about 130,000 T cells.

Time point described: peripheral blood 6 weeks after treatment start. Pretreatment sampling and on-treatment sampling together yielded between 1 and 8 samples for each patient. This rearrangement joins TRBV6-5 to TRBJ1-5; D remains unclear. This receptor was taken from a man between 60 and 75 years old with urothelial cancer. Sequences were derived from PBMCs, sampled around atezolizumab (anti-PD-L1) treatment. The CDR3 sequence is CASSYSRNQPQHF. DNA of the CDR3: TGTGCCAGCAGTTACTCGAGGAATCAGCCCCAGCATTTT.